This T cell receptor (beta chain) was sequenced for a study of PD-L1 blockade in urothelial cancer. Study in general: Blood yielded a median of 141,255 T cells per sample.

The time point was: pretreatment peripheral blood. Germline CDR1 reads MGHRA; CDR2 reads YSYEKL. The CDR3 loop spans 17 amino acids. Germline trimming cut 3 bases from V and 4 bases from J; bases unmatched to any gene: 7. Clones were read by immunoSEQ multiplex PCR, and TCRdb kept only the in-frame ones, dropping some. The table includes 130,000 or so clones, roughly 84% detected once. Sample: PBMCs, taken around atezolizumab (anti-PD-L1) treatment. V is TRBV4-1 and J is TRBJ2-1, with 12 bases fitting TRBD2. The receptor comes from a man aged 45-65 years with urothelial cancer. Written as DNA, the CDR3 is TGCGCCAGCAGCCATCTACCCCTAGCGGGAGGGTACAATGAGCAGTTCTTC. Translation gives CASSHLPLAGGYNEQFF.